Below, 6 T cell receptor beta chains from the same sample are listed, as sequenced in a study of beta chain features in type 1 diabetes. Expressed TCRB transcripts were sequenced because the entire RNA isolate underwent reverse transcription. The assay was immunoSEQ multiplex PCR, and TCRdb's table has in-frame clones only and misses some. The data show 150,000 to 200,000 clones, around 8.3% seen once. Overall study findings and caveats: TCRB CDR3s from Type 1 diabetes patients were moderately but significantly shorter in all four CD4+ subsets.

Antigens of these TCRs are unknown. Sequencing was carried out using central memory CD4+ T cells from blood. The receptors here all came from a woman in her late teens or twenties with type 1 diabetes.

The V and J genes are TRBV5-1 and TRBJ2-1; D might be TRBD1 (5 bases). The V gene lost 6 bases and the J gene lost 0 bases, with 16 bases spanning the gap. Germline loops: CDR1 SGHRS, CDR2 YFSETQ. This CDR3 region has 16 residues. The CDR3 sequence is CASTPGALSSYNEQFF. CDR3 DNA sequence: TGCGCCAGCACCCCTGGGGCCCTTAGCTCCTACAATGAGCAGTTCTTC.

The chain is built from TRBV6-6 and TRBJ2-4; TRBD1 aligns across 7 bases. From germline, CDR1 is MNHNY and CDR2 SVGAGI (reference sequence). The CDR3 extends over 14 amino acids. The J segment lost 4 bases and the V segment lost 7 bases, leaving 7 bases of the junction unmatched. This CDR3 reads CASTGDSLKNIQYF. The CDR3 coding sequence is TGTGCCAGCACTGGGGACAGCCTAAAAAACATTCAGTACTTC.

This clone was observed a handful of times. The junction differs from germline at one of its ends, possibly a read error. This chain joins TRBV15 and TRBJ1-4, with a possible D match to TRBD1 (5 bases). The germline CDR1 and CDR2 sequences are LNHNV and YYDKDF (reference sequence). The CDR3 runs to 12 residues. CDR3: CATSRDDRTPIF. In DNA, the CDR3 is TGTGCCACCAGCAGAGATGACCGGACACCAATTTTT. The variable domain in full, completed from reference TRBV15 and TRBJ1-4, reads DAMVIQNPRYQVTQFGKPVTLSCSQTLNHNVMYWYQQKSSQAPKLLFHYYDKDFNNEADTPDNFQSRRPNTSFCFLDIRSPGLGDTAMYLCATSRDDRTPIFGSGTQLSVL.

This clone was found a few times. The rearrangement links TRBV5-6 to TRBJ2-2, with 10 bases matching TRBD2. Germline V CDR1 and CDR2: SGHDT, YYEEEE. V lost 4 bases and J lost 3; bases outside the gene matches: 6. The CDR3 sequence is 16 residues long. The CDR3 sequence is CASSPLAGAYTGELFF. DNA for the CDR3: TGTGCCAGCAGCCCCCTAGCGGGAGCCTACACCGGGGAGCTGTTTTTT.

This clone appeared a few times. The chain uses TRBV5-6 and TRBJ2-4; D is ambiguous. The ends were cut back, 1 base at V and 0 bases at J, with 8 bases in the middle. The CDR3 totals 15 residues. Germline V gene data show CDR1 as SGHDT and CDR2 as YYEEEE. CDR3 loop: CASSLWWLAKNIQYF. As DNA, the CDR3 is TGTGCCAGCAGCTTGTGGTGGCTAGCCAAAAACATTCAGTACTTC.

The CDR3 region has the DNA TGTGCCAGCAGCCGGGGACTTGAGAGCTCCTACGAGCAGTACTTC. It encodes CASSRGLESSYEQYF. The chain uses TRBV7-2 and TRBJ2-7; D perhaps matches TRBD2 (6 bases). CDR3 length equals 15 residues. The V end was cut by 5 bases, the J end by 0 bases, with 14 bases between. The V gene's germline CDR1 is SGHTA and CDR2 FQGNSA. Variable domain in full (rest from reference TRBV7-2 and TRBJ2-7): GAGVSQSPSNKVTEKGKDVELRCDPISGHTALYWYRQSLGQGLEFLIYFQGNSAPDKSGLPSDRFSAERTGGSVSTLTIQRTQQEDSAVYLCASSRGLESSYEQYFGPGTRLTVT.